The 25 T cell receptor beta chains below come from one sample, sequenced in a study of cytomegalovirus exposure and HLA in healthy donors. The PCR ran on 60 Vbeta and 13 Jbeta primers. Sequencing was performed with immunoSEQ multiplex PCR; in TCRdb, only in-frame clones are kept and a portion is missing. The table includes roughly 100,000 clones, about 78% detected once. Sequences were obtained from PBMCs. These TCRs come from a man aged 25 to 45 in good health and CMV-seronegative.

The J gene is TRBJ1-3, the V gene TRBV30; D remains unclear. Looked up from germline, CDR1 is GTSNPN and CDR2 is SVGIG (reference sequence). CDR3 length: 16 residues. V was pared by 0 bases and J by 0 bases, with 12 bases between. The CDR3 sequence: CAWSVLPPSSGNTIYF. The DNA of the CDR3 is TGTGCCTGGAGTGTCCTTCCTCCGAGCTCTGGAAACACCATATATTTT.

The rearrangement uses TRBV5-7 and TRBJ1-6; D is undetermined. TRBV5-7 is treated as an ORF (open reading frame) with a function not yet certain. The CDR3 extends over 17 amino acids. V shed 0 bases and J shed 4 bases, with 14 bases lying between them. This CDR3 is CASSLVFHSKYNSPLHF. DNA for the CDR3: TGTGCCAGCAGCTTGGTATTTCACTCGAAATATAATTCACCCCTCCACTTT.

The chain combines TRBV28 with TRBJ2-7; D possibly corresponds to TRBD2 (5 bases). Trimming removed 1 base at V and 2 bases at J, with 9 bases between. CDR3 length: 14 amino acids. CDR1 is MDHEN and CDR2 is SYDVKM in the germline V gene. In DNA, the CDR3 is TGTGCCAGCAGTTTATTTGGAGGAACCTACGAGCAGTACTTC. Translating it yields CASSLFGGTYEQYF.

In its sample, this clone was seen a few times. This sample also contains other DNA sequences that code for the same CDR3. V and J are TRBV12-5 and TRBJ2-2, with TRBD2 matching 7 bases. With V trimmed by 2 bases and J by 1 base, 7 bases remained unmatched. This CDR3 has 17 amino acids. Germline CDR1 is LGHNT and CDR2 is FRNRAP. The CDR3 region is CASGLRPGLKNTGELFF. CDR3 nucleotide sequence: TGTGCTAGTGGTTTGAGACCGGGACTAAAGAACACCGGGGAGCTGTTTTTT.

The chain is built from TRBV9 and TRBJ2-7, with 8 bases aligning to TRBD1. V gave up 0 bases and J gave up 7 bases; unmatched junction bases: 6. The germline V gene encodes CDR1 SGDLS and CDR2 YYNGEE. The CDR3 length is 14 residues. CDR3 bases: TGTGCCAGCAGCGTAGGGTTCAGGGGGCCTGAGCAGTACTTC. Translated: CASSVGFRGPEQYF.

The chain has TRBV5-6 and TRBJ2-1; 10 bases align to TRBD2. Germline-derived CDR1 and CDR2 are SGHDT and YYEEEE. The V segment lost 4 bases and the J segment 4 bases; nucleotides outside the gene matches: 5. The CDR3 is made up of 15 amino acids. CDR3: CASSSGGGDYNEQFF. The DNA for the CDR3 is TGTGCCAGCAGCAGCGGGGGGGGCGATTACAATGAGCAGTTCTTC.

The chain employs TRBV4-2 and TRBJ1-1, with 9 bases fitting TRBD1. The CDR3 runs to 15 residues. The V gene's germline CDR1 is LGHNA and CDR2 YNFKEQ. V was clipped by 4 bases and J by 3 bases; unmatched bases: 6. CDR3 sequence: CASSPPGQGDTEAFF. Here the CDR3 DNA reads TGTGCCAGCAGCCCCCCGGGACAGGGCGACACTGAAGCTTTCTTT.

The V gene is TRBV19, the J gene TRBJ1-5; no clear D gene. CDR3 length equals 15 residues. Germline V CDR1 and CDR2: LNHDA, SQIVND (reference sequence). Trimming shortened V by 1 base and J by 3 bases, and 10 bases separated the two germline ends. DNA for the CDR3: TGTGCCAGTAGTATAGTGGCAGAGGTCAATCAGCCCCAGCATTTT. Protein product: CASSIVAEVNQPQHF.

This chain joins TRBV11-2 and TRBJ2-1; 13 nucleotides match TRBD2. Trimming at V came to 4 bases and at J to 4 bases, leaving 1 base not matched to a gene. The CDR3 loop spans 15 amino acids. Germline V gene sequence: CDR1 SGHAT, CDR2 FQNNGV. The CDR3 region is CASSSLAGGYNEQFF. The CDR3 DNA is TGTGCCAGCAGCTCACTAGCGGGGGGGTACAATGAGCAGTTCTTC. Full variable domain (remainder filled in from reference TRBV11-2 and TRBJ2-1): EAGVAQSPRYKIIEKRQSVAFWCNPISGHATLYWYQQILGQGPKLLIQFQNNGVVDDSQLPKDRFSAERLKGVDSTLKIQPAKLEDSAVYLCASSSLAGGYNEQFFGPGTRLTVL.

V usage is TRBV7-9 and J usage is TRBJ2-3; D is possibly TRBD2 (6 bases). Germline loops: CDR1 SEHNR, CDR2 FQNEAQ (reference sequence). V lost 6 bases to trimming and J lost 5 bases, with 21 bases between them. The CDR3 covers 16 residues. Here the CDR3 reads CASRKGFQGGVDTQYF. In DNA, the CDR3 is TGTGCCAGCAGAAAAGGGTTTCAGGGAGGCGTAGATACGCAGTATTTT.

The chain joins TRBV28 to TRBJ1-2; the match to TRBD1 covers 9 bases. This CDR3 has 18 amino acids. Germline V gene data show CDR1 as MDHEN and CDR2 as SYDVKM. Trimming cost V 3 bases and J 6 bases; bases outside gene matches: 17. The CDR3 region has the DNA TGTGCCAGCAGTTTTTGGGCCGCCGGGACAGGGCTAGGGGATGGCTACACCTTC. This gives the protein CASSFWAAGTGLGDGYTF.

This clone was found once. The chain employs TRBV5-4 and TRBJ1-2; D is ambiguous. Trimming took off 0 bases at V and 7 bases at J, with 10 bases between the two ends. The CDR3 is 13 residues long. In germline, CDR1 is SGHNT, CDR2 YYREEE (reference sequence). The CDR3 nucleotides read TGTGCCAGCAGCTTGGCCTTCGAGGGTGGCTACACCTTC. It yields the protein CASSLAFEGGYTF.

Remarks on this clone: The sample holds other DNA sequences that translate to the same CDR3. The CDR3 DNA sequence: TGTGCCAGCAGTCCCCCTCCGGACAGGGGAAATGAAAAACTGTTTTTT. Protein product: CASSPPPDRGNEKLFF. The chain couples TRBV28 to TRBJ1-4, with 9 bases that match TRBD1. V gave up 5 bases and J gave up 5 bases; unmatched junction bases: 9. CDR3 size: 16 residues. Looked up from germline, CDR1 is MDHEN and CDR2 is SYDVKM. The variable domain in full, with the rest retrieved from reference TRBV28 and TRBJ1-4, is DVKVTQSSRYLVKRTGEKVFLECVQDMDHENMFWYRQDPGLGLRLIYFSYDVKMKEKGDIPEGYSVSREKKERFSLILESASTNQTSMYLCASSPPPDRGNEKLFFGSGTQLSVL.

The chain carries TRBV9 and TRBJ1-1; maybe TRBD1 (6 bases). CDR3 length: 15 amino acids. The germline V gene encodes CDR1 SGDLS and CDR2 YYNGEE. V was shortened by 3 bases and J by 0 bases, with 12 bases between the two germline ends. CDR3 sequence reads: CASSDAGEMNTEAFF. In nucleotides, the CDR3 is TGTGCCAGCAGCGATGCAGGGGAGATGAACACTGAAGCTTTCTTT.

On this clone: Other nucleotide sequences in the sample specify the same CDR3. The chain uses TRBV29-1 and TRBJ2-1; 9 bases agree with TRBD2. The CDR3 covers 13 residues. V gave up 5 bases and J gave up 4 bases; unmatched junction bases: 3. In germline, CDR1 is SQVTM, CDR2 ANQGSEA. DNA of the CDR3: TGCAGCGTTTATAGCGGGGGATACAATGAGCAGTTCTTC. Translated, it gives CSVYSGGYNEQFF.

V is TRBV6-5 and J is TRBJ2-7; possible D gene TRBD1, 6 bases. Germline CDR1 is MNHEY and CDR2 is SVGAGI. The CDR3 covers 12 residues. V was pared by 2 bases and J by 7 bases, with 9 bases between. The CDR3 is CASSYHTGEQYF. For the CDR3, the DNA is TGTGCCAGCAGTTACCATACAGGGGAGCAGTACTTC.

The gene calls are TRBV7-2 and TRBJ1-1, with a weak D call TRBD1 (5 bases). Germline CDR1 is SGHTA and CDR2 is FQGNSA. This CDR3 region has 15 residues. Trimming pared 0 bases from V and 0 bases from J, leaving 8 bases between. CDR3 in amino acids: CASSLAGPMNTEAFF. CDR3 sequence (DNA): TGTGCCAGCAGCTTAGCGGGGCCAATGAACACTGAAGCTTTCTTT.

The chain combines TRBV9 with TRBJ1-1; no definite D call. CDR1 is SGDLS, CDR2 YYNGEE, per germline. Trimming took off 0 bases at V and 4 bases at J, with 7 bases between the two ends. The CDR3 covers 13 residues. The CDR3 here is CASSVGAGTEAFF. The CDR3 region has the DNA TGTGCCAGCAGCGTAGGCGCAGGCACTGAAGCTTTCTTT.

The chain carries TRBV27 and TRBJ2-7; D gene ambiguous. V lost 2 bases and J 0 bases, leaving 11 bases between the germline ends. This CDR3 comprises 15 residues. Germline lookup yields CDR1 MNHEY and CDR2 SMNVEV (reference sequence). CDR3 region: CASSLEAAYSYEQYF. DNA of the CDR3: TGTGCCAGCAGTTTAGAGGCGGCGTACTCCTACGAGCAGTACTTC.

The chain recombines TRBV18 with TRBJ1-1; 8 bases map to TRBD1. With 0 bases clipped from V and 11 bases from J, the junction kept 11 bases outside the gene matches. CDR3 length: 15 residues. Looked up from germline, CDR1 is KGHSH and CDR2 is LQKENI. The CDR3 DNA reads as TGTGCCAGCTCACCACCCGGACAGGGTACCTTGAATGCTTTCTTT. Translated: CASSPPGQGTLNAFF. Full variable domain (rest looked up from reference TRBV18 and TRBJ1-1): NAGVMQNPRHLVRRRGQEARLRCSPMKGHSHVYWYRQLPEEGLKFMVYLQKENIIDESGMPKERFSAEFPKEGPSILRIQQVVRGDSAAYFCASSPPGQGTLNAFFGQGTRLTVV.

The rearrangement joins TRBV18 to TRBJ2-1, with 8 nucleotides matching TRBD1. Per the germline V gene, CDR1 is KGHSH and CDR2 is LQKENI. This CDR3 has 14 amino acids. The V and J ends lost 2 bases and 6 bases, in that order; junction bases with no gene match: 3. Here the CDR3 reads CASSPTTGGNEQFF. The CDR3 DNA reads TGTGCCAGCTCACCAACTACAGGGGGCAATGAGCAGTTCTTC.

The chain uses TRBV25-1 and TRBJ2-7; maybe TRBD1 (6 bases). Germline V gene sequence: CDR1 MGHDK, CDR2 SYGVNS. The CDR3 totals 14 residues. The V and J ends lost 3 bases and 2 bases respectively, with 11 bases between them. The CDR3 nucleotides are TGTGCCAGCAGTGAGGGACACGGCCCCTACGAGCAGTACTTC. Its protein product is CASSEGHGPYEQYF.

The chain uses TRBV27 and TRBJ1-1, with TRBD1 matching 9 bases. The CDR3 runs 16 residues. V gave up 6 bases and J gave up 1 base; unmatched junction bases: 9. Germline V lookup: CDR1 MNHEY, CDR2 SMNVEV (reference sequence). The CDR3 loop is CASRNHAGQGNTEAFF. The CDR3 region has the DNA TGTGCCAGCAGGAACCATGCGGGACAGGGGAACACTGAAGCTTTCTTT.

The chain uses TRBV15 and TRBJ1-6, with 7 positions matching TRBD1. Trimming took 3 bases from V and 2 from J; bases not matched to a gene: 7. Germline CDR1 LNHNV, CDR2 YYDKDF (reference sequence). This CDR3 comprises 17 residues. Here the CDR3 DNA reads TGTGCCACCAGCAGGACAGGGTCCACGGCCTATAATTCACCCCTCCACTTT. As protein: CATSRTGSTAYNSPLHF.

The chain employs TRBV10-1 and TRBJ2-7; 7 bases align to TRBD2. J gave up 2 bases and V 3 bases, and 7 bases lay outside the gene matches. Germline values: CDR1 WNHNN, CDR2 SYGVQD (reference sequence). The CDR3 extends over 15 amino acids. The CDR3, as DNA: TGCGCCAGCAGTGATGGTCTAGCGGAGACCTACGAGCAGTACTTC. As protein: CASSDGLAETYEQYF.